This paragraph covers one T cell receptor beta chain sequence. Its antigen is still unknown. cDNA serving as the sequencing template came from extracted, reverse transcribed RNA. This table comes from immunoSEQ multiplex PCR, and its TCRdb copy is limited to in-frame clones, with some not included. The sample records over 150,000 clones, roughly three fifths being singletons. Sorted out of PBMCs were CD4+ T cells and CD8+ T cells. The CDR3 spans 10 residues. CDR1 and CDR2 from the germline V gene are DFQATT and SNEGSKA (reference sequence). Trimming pared 2 bases from V and 3 bases from J, leaving 1 base between. These data come from a study of CD8+ T cells in alopecia areata. Points from the study as a whole: Normal skin's resident alphabeta T cells are also sequenced in scalp samples. Lesional scalp, notably in alopecia totalis/universalis, had clonality above that of normal scalp.

The chain employs TRBV20-1 and TRBJ1-1, with no clear D. This receptor was obtained from a human donor in good health. The source material was CD8+ T cells sorted from blood. The CDR3 is CSARHTEAFF. Here the CDR3 DNA reads TGCAGTGCTAGACACACTGAAGCTTTCTTT.